This T cell receptor (beta chain) is drawn from a study of T cell repertoires in cytomegalovirus infection. Across the study: CMV infection plus the matching HLA type was flagged by public TCR beta signatures.

This clonotype has a handful of counts. Antigen specificity is unknown. A single base separates this from a much larger clone, so it may be a read error. Germline V CDR1 and CDR2: MNHNS, SASEGT. Germline trimming cut 6 bases from V and 4 bases from J; bases unmatched to any gene: 5. The CDR3 runs to 14 residues. Overall study results and limits: HLA-C-restricted CMV clonotypes gave the most frequent clonotype in two of eight donors. Pooled public TCR beta family frequency picked out CMV carriers with the relevant HLA.

TCRdb passed the reads through MiXCR, listing each CDR3 protein once. This table holds about 490,000 distinct CDR3 sequences, about 11% found once. The sample consisted of PBMCs. The receptor was isolated from a human donor in good health (CMV status not recorded). Some clones in this sample may be carry-over from other donors' samples. The chain couples TRBV6-1 to TRBJ2-1, with 8 bases lining up with TRBD1. CDR3 DNA: TGTGCCAGCAGCTCGGACAGGGCATACAATGAGCAGTTCTTC. Protein: CASSSDRAYNEQFF.